These T cell receptor beta chains were read from a single sample in a study of identical twins. Using its own MiXCR run on the 5' RACE reads, TCRdb lists one record per CDR3 protein. The sample consists of nearly 900,000 distinct CDR3 sequences, approximately 13% of them appearing once. These sequences were also reported in another study, on yellow fever vaccine responses in identical twins.

What was sequenced was PBMCs. Receptors originate from a young woman in good health. Each CDR3 is given with its conserved first and last residue. D genes are given only for firm matches. Part of the rows lack a size; the others show once, few, many or a class for expanded clones.

>.|TRBV5-1|TRBJ2-3|.
TGCGCCAGCAGCGGGGCGGGACCCGCGGATACGCAGTATTTT
CASSGAGPADTQYF
>few|TRBV6-1|TRBJ2-3|.
TGTGCCAGCAGTGAAGCTAATGGGGCGGACGGTACGCAGTATTTT
CASSEANGADGTQYF
>.|TRBV12-3/TRBV12-4|TRBJ1-5|.
TGTGCCAGCAGTTCGACCGTTGAGGGCGGTCAGCCCCAGCATTTT
CASSSTVEGGQPQHF
>few|TRBV19|TRBJ2-7|.
TGTGCCAGTAGTGACCAAGGGAGCTCCTACGAGCAGTACTTC
CASSDQGSSYEQYF
>.|TRBV20-1|TRBJ1-5|.
TGCAGTGCTGAGCCGGGGCAGGGAGTTGGGCCCCAGCATTTT
CSAEPGQGVGPQHF
>.|TRBV7-8|TRBJ1-6|TRBD1
TGTGCCAGCAGCCCCCGGGACAGGGCGCATTCACCCCTCCACTTT
CASSPRDRAHSPLHF
>many|TRBV29-1|TRBJ2-4|TRBD1
TGCAGCGTGGGGGGACAGGGTTATGCAGAAGACATTCAGTACTTC
CSVGGQGYAEDIQYF
>few|TRBV6-5|TRBJ1-4|.
TGTGCCAGCAGTTACTCGCACGCCCGAGCAACTAATGAAAAACTGTTTTTT
CASSYSHARATNEKLFF
>.|TRBV3-1|TRBJ2-3|.
TGTGCCAGCAGCCTCCCCGGGGCGGCAGATACGCAGTATTTT
CASSLPGAADTQYF
>few|TRBV4-1|TRBJ2-3|TRBD2
TGCGCCAGCAGTCCCCCCCCCGGGACTAGTAGGGCAGATACGCAGTATTTT
CASSPPPGTSRADTQYF
>.|TRBV6-2/TRBV6-3|TRBJ1-3|.
TGTGCCAGCAGCGGACAGCGGACCTCTGGAAACACCATATATTTT
CASSGQRTSGNTIYF
>.|TRBV7-9|TRBJ2-3|TRBD2
TGTGCCAGCAGCGGCTGGGGACTAGTGTCAGATACGCAGTATTTT
CASSGWGLVSDTQYF
>few|TRBV6-5|TRBJ1-4|TRBD1
TGTGCCAGCAGTTACTCATCGACAGGGTGGCGTGAAAAACTGTTTTTT
CASSYSSTGWREKLFF
>many|TRBV12-3/TRBV12-4|TRBJ1-3|.
TGTGCCAGCAGCCGGGACACTGGAAACACCATATATTTT
CASSRDTGNTIYF
>.|TRBV2|TRBJ1-1|.
TGTGCCAGCAGAGGGGGACGGGATGACACTGAAGCTTTCTTT
CASRGGRDDTEAFF
>few|TRBV11-2|TRBJ2-2|.
TGTGCCAGCAGCGGTTCTGTCGCGAACACCGGGGAGCTGTTTTTT
CASSGSVANTGELFF
>.|TRBV5-4|TRBJ2-2|.
TGTGCCAGCAGCTCCAGGCTGCCCTATTGGGTGCTGCTTTTT
CASSSRLPYWVLLF
>.|TRBV28|TRBJ1-5|.
TGTGCCAGCAGTTTTGGCAGTTATAGCAATCAGCCCCAGCATTTT
CASSFGSYSNQPQHF
>.|TRBV11-1|TRBJ1-2|.
TGTGCCAGCAGCCCGGATACAGGTGTCTATGGCTACACCTTC
CASSPDTGVYGYTF
>few|TRBV7-9|TRBJ2-1|.
TGTGATACTGTGGGCGGCGAAGACAATGAGCAGTTCTTC
CDTVGGEDNEQFF
>.|TRBV9|TRBJ1-2|.
TGTGCCAGCAGCGTAACGTCGTCGATTGGGAACTATGGCTACACCTTC
CASSVTSSIGNYGYTF
>.|TRBV2|TRBJ2-7|TRBD1
TGTGCCAGCATGGCCTCGGGGGACAGGGCAACCTACGAGCAGTACTTC
CASMASGDRATYEQYF
>.|TRBV4-2|TRBJ2-3|TRBD2
TGTGCCAGCAGCCAAGAGACTAGCGGGAGGACAGATACGCAGTATTTT
CASSQETSGRTDTQYF
>few|TRBV9|TRBJ2-1|.
TGTGCCAGCAGCGGCTCCGGGGGGCACCCTTACAATGAGCAGTTCTTC
CASSGSGGHPYNEQFF
>.|TRBV12-3/TRBV12-4|TRBJ2-1|TRBD2
TGTGCCAGCAGATCAGGACTAGCGGGTCTCTACAATGAGCAGTTCTTC
CASRSGLAGLYNEQFF
>many|TRBV5-1|TRBJ2-7|TRBD1
TGCGCCAGCAGCTCGGGACAGGGCTCCTACGAGCAGTACTTC
CASSSGQGSYEQYF
>few|TRBV7-9|TRBJ2-7|TRBD2
TGTGCCAGCAGCGGGGGGGGACGAGATAACACCTACGAGCAGTACTTC
CASSGGGRDNTYEQYF
>once|TRBV29-1|TRBJ2-1|.
TGCAGCGTTTCGATTGTTGAGCAGTTCTTC
CSVSIVEQFF
>few|TRBV12-3/TRBV12-4|TRBJ1-3|TRBD1
TGTGTCAGCATCTTACTCCCTCAGGGGGCCCTCATATATTTT
CVSILLPQGALIYF
>.|TRBV5-1|TRBJ2-1|.
TGCGCCAGCAGCCCCCAGTGGATGGGGAATGAGCAGTTCTTC
CASSPQWMGNEQFF
>.|TRBV3-1|TRBJ1-1|.
TGTGCCAGCAGCCGGGCTGAGGTCCTGAACACTGAAGCTTTCTTT
CASSRAEVLNTEAFF
>few|TRBV6-6|TRBJ1-1|.
TGTGCCAGCAGTTACCCCGGGGGCACTGAAGCTTTCTTT
CASSYPGGTEAFF
>many|TRBV5-1|TRBJ2-1|TRBD1
TGCGCCAGCAGCTTCGGACAGGGGAGTGAGCAGTTCTTC
CASSFGQGSEQFF
>.|TRBV7-9|TRBJ2-1|TRBD2
TGTGCCAGCAGCTCTAGTGGACTAGAATCCTACAATGAGCAGTTCTTC
CASSSSGLESYNEQFF
>.|TRBV5-1|TRBJ1-1|.
TGCGCCAGCAGCTGGGAGGGTTTGAACACTGAAGCTTTCTTT
CASSWEGLNTEAFF
>.|TRBV20-1|TRBJ1-5|.
TGCAGTGCTAGGGGGTCAGGGAATCAGCCCCAGCATTTT
CSARGSGNQPQHF
>.|TRBV19|TRBJ1-1|.
TGTGCCAGTAGTGCGTCAAAAAACACTGAAGCTTTCTTT
CASSASKNTEAFF
>.|TRBV20-1|TRBJ1-1|TRBD1
TGCAGTGCAGAGACAGGGGGCGTAAAGACTGAAGCTTTCTTT
CSAETGGVKTEAFF
>.|TRBV9|TRBJ2-2|.
TGTGCCAGCAGCGTAGGCGCCGACACCGGGGAGCTGTTTTTT
CASSVGADTGELFF
>few|TRBV15|TRBJ1-6|.
TGTGCCACCAGCAGATGGGGAGAGGGTAATTCACCCCTCCACTTT
CATSRWGEGNSPLHF
>few|TRBV29-1|TRBJ2-1|TRBD2
TGCAGCGGGTCGGGACTAGCGGTACATGAGCAGTTCTTC
CSGSGLAVHEQFF
>few|TRBV27|TRBJ2-1|TRBD2
TGTGCCAGCAGTCGTGTTTGGGCGGGAGGGATCTACAATGAGCAGTTCTTC
CASSRVWAGGIYNEQFF
>.|TRBV20-1|TRBJ2-7|TRBD2
TGCAGTGCCGTCCCGGGACTAGCTGGGTACGAGCAGTACTTC
CSAVPGLAGYEQYF
>many|TRBV29-1|TRBJ1-5|.
TGCAGCGCGGCTCGGGAGAATCAGCCCCAGCATTTT
CSAARENQPQHF
>few|TRBV10-1|TRBJ2-1|TRBD2
TGCGCCAGCAGTGACGGACTAGCGGGGAACAATGAGCAGTTCTTC
CASSDGLAGNNEQFF
>few|TRBV11-1|TRBJ2-6|TRBD2
TGTGCCAGCAACACCCCGGGACTAGCGGGAGTTGGGGCCAACGTCCTGACTTTC
CASNTPGLAGVGANVLTF
>few|TRBV20-1|TRBJ1-1|.
TGCAGTATCAAGGCTGAAGCTTTCTTT
CSIKAEAFF
>.|TRBV6-1|TRBJ2-1|TRBD2
TGTGCCAGCAGGTTGGAACTAGCGGGGGGCAATGAGCAGTTCTTC
CASRLELAGGNEQFF
>many|TRBV10-3|TRBJ1-1|.
TGTGCCATCAGTGAGTATGCGAACACTGAAGCTTTCTTT
CAISEYANTEAFF
>.|TRBV28|TRBJ2-7|TRBD1
TGTGCCAGCAGTTCCTACCGGGACAGGGTGTACGAGCAGTACTTC
CASSSYRDRVYEQYF
>few|TRBV7-2|TRBJ2-2|.
TGTGCCAGCAGCTTAGGTATCGGGGAGCTGTTTTTT
CASSLGIGELFF
>once|TRBV24-1|TRBJ2-2|.
TGTGCCACCAGGGAGGCGGGGTCCACCGGGGAGCTGTTTTTT
CATREAGSTGELFF
>many|TRBV11-2|TRBJ1-1|TRBD1
TGTGCCAGCAGCACAGGGGATACCACTGAAGCTTTCTTT
CASSTGDTTEAFF
>.|TRBV28|TRBJ1-1|.
TGTGCCAGCAGTACCCCAGGGAGGAACACTGAAGCTTTCTTT
CASSTPGRNTEAFF
>few|TRBV5-4|TRBJ1-4|.
TGTGCCAGCAGCGAGTACAGGGATTTGAATGAAAAACTGTTTTTT
CASSEYRDLNEKLFF
>few|TRBV7-9|TRBJ2-1|.
TGTGCCAGCAGCTTACGGTCTAGCGAGTACAATGAGCAGTTCTTC
CASSLRSSEYNEQFF
>few|TRBV12-5|TRBJ2-7|.
TGTGCTAGTGGTTTGTGGCGGGAAAGGGCCTACGAGCAGTACTTC
CASGLWRERAYEQYF
>few|TRBV29-1|TRBJ1-1|.
TGCAGCGTTGAATGGGCGGGGGCGCCGTACACTGAAGCTTTCTTT
CSVEWAGAPYTEAFF
>.|TRBV12-3/TRBV12-4|TRBJ1-1|.
TGTGCCAGCAGTGGGGGTTACAGGGATAGCACTGAAGCTTTCTTT
CASSGGYRDSTEAFF